This T cell receptor (beta chain) was sequenced during a study of regulatory T cells in long-lasting Graves disease. The study's findings and limits: The study found TRBV28, TRBJ1-2 and TRBJ2-5 favored in persistent disease.

CDR3 regions were amplified by Arm-PCR using iRepertoire HTBI primers to build TCR beta libraries. TCRdb called the multiplex PCR reads again in MiXCR, with one record for every CDR3 protein. The sample records roughly 380,000 distinct CDR3 sequences, about 14% being singletons. The time point is: newly diagnosed GD, antithyroid drugs for less than 3 months. After RNA was extracted from PBMCs, the TCR library was made from it. This clonotype was seen repeatedly, ten times or more. Its antigen is undetermined. This CDR3 contains 15 residues. Trimming stripped 3 bases from V and 0 bases from J, with 6 bases between. Per germline, CDR1 SGHTA and CDR2 FQGTGA.

The TCR comes from a female donor with Graves disease. The sequences come from peripheral blood mononuclear cells (PBMCs), collected at new diagnosis, from a patient treated with antithyroid drugs. The V gene is TRBV7-3, the J gene TRBJ2-6; D is undetermined. The CDR3 sequence: CASSFSLSGANVLTF. CDR3 bases: TGTGCCAGCAGCTTCAGCCTCTCTGGGGCCAACGTCCTGACTTTC. Combining the CDR3 with reference TRBV7-3 and TRBJ2-6 gives the whole variable domain GAGVSQTPSNKVTEKGKYVELRCDPISGHTALYWYRQSLGQGPEFLIYFQGTGAADDSGLPNDRFFAVRPEGSVSTLKIQRTERGDSAVYLCASSFSLSGANVLTFGAGSRLTVL.